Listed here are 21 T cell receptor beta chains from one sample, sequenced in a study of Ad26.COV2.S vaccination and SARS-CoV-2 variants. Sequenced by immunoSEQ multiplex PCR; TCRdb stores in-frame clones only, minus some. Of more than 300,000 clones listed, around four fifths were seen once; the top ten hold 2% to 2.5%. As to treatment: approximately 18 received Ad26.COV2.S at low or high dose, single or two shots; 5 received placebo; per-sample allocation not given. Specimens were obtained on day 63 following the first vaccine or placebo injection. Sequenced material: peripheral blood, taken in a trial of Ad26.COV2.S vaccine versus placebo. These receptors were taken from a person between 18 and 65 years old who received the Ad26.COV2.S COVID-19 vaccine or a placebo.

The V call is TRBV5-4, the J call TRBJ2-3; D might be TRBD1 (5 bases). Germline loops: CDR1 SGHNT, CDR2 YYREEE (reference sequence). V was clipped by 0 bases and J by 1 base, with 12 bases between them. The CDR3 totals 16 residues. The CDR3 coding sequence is TGTGCCAGCAGCTTGGCACAGGTCTCCGGCACAGATACGCAGTATTTT. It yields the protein CASSLAQVSGTDTQYF.

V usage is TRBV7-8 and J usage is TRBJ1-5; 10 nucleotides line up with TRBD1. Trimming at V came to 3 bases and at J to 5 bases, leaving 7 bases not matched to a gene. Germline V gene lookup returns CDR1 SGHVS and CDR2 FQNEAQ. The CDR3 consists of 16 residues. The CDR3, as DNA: TGTGCCAGCAGCTTGAATGACAGGGGGCTTGATCAGCCCCAGCATTTT. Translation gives CASSLNDRGLDQPQHF.

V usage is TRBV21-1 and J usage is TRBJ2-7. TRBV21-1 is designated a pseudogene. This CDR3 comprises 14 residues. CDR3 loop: CASSKEGTAPGGYF. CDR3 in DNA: TGTGCCAGCAGCAAAGAAGGGACAGCGCCGGGGGGGTACTTC.

In DNA form, the CDR3 reads TGTGCCAGCAGTTTATATAACAGGGGGACTGAAGCTTTCTTT. Amino acids: CASSLYNRGTEAFF. The chain employs TRBV28 and TRBJ1-1, with TRBD1 matching 8 bases. J was trimmed by 5 bases and V by 1 base; bases with no gene match: 3. This CDR3 comprises 14 residues. Germline V gene data show CDR1 as MDHEN and CDR2 as SYDVKM.

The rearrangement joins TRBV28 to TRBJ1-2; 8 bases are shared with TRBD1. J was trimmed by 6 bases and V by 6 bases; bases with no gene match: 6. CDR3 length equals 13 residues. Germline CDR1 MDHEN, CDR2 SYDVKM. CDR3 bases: TGTGCCAGCAGAATAACAGGGGGTCATGGCTACACCTTC. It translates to CASRITGGHGYTF.

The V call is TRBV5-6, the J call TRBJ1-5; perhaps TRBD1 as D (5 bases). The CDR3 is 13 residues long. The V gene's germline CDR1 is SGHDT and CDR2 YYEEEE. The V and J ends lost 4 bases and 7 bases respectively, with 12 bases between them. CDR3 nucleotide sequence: TGTGCCAGCAGCCTACCGGGGGAGCAGCCCCAGCATTTT. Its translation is CASSLPGEQPQHF.

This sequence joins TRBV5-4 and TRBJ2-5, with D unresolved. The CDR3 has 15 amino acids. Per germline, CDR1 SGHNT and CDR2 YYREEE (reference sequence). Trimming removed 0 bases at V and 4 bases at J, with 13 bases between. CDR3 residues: CASSLVNLPGETQYF. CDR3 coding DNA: TGTGCCAGCAGCTTGGTCAACCTCCCGGGAGAGACCCAGTACTTC.

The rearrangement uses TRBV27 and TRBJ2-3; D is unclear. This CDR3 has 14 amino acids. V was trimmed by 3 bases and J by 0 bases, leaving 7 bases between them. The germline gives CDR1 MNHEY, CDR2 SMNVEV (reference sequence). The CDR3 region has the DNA TGTGCCAGCAGTTTTAAAACTAGCACAGATACGCAGTATTTT. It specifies CASSFKTSTDTQYF.

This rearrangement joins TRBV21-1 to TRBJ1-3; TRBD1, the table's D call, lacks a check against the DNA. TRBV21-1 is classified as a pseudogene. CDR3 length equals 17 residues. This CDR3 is CASSNQNGDRDTNTIYF. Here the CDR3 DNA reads TGTGCCAGCAGCAACCAAAACGGGGACAGGGACACAAACACCATATATTTT.

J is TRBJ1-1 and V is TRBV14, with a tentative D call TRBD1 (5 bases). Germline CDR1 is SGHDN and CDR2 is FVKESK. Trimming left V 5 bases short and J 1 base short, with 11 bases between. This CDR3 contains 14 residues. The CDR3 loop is CASSMGVGNTEAFF. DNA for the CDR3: TGTGCCAGCAGCATGGGGGTTGGGAACACTGAAGCTTTCTTT.

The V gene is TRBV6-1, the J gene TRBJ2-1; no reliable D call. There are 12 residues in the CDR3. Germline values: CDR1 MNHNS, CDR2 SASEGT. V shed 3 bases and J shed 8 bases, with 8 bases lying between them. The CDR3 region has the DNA TGTGCCAGCAGTGACAGGAAAGATGAGCAGTTCTTC. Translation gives CASSDRKDEQFF.

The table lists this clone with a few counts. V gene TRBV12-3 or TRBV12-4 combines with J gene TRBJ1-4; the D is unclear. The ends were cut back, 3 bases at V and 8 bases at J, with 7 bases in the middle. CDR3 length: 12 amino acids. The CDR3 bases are TGTGCCAGCAGTTTCAGTACAGAAAAACTGTTTTTT. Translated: CASSFSTEKLFF.

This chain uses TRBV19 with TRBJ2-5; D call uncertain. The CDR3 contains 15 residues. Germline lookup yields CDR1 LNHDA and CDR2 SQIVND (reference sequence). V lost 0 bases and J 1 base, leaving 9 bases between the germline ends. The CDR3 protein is CASSIDWALQETQYF. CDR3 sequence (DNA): TGTGCCAGTAGTATAGATTGGGCTCTCCAAGAGACCCAGTACTTC.

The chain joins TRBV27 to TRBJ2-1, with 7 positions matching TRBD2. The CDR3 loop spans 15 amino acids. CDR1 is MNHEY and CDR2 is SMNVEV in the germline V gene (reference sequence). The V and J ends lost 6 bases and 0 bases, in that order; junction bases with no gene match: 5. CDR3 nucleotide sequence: TGTGCCAGCAGAAGCGGGGTCAGCTCCTACAATGAGCAGTTCTTC. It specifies CASRSGVSSYNEQFF.

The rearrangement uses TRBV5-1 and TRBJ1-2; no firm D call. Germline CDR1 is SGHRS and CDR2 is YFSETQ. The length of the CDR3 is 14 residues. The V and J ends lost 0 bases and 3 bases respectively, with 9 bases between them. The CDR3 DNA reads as TGCGCCAGCAGCTTGGCTTACGGCGACTATGGCTACACCTTC. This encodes CASSLAYGDYGYTF.

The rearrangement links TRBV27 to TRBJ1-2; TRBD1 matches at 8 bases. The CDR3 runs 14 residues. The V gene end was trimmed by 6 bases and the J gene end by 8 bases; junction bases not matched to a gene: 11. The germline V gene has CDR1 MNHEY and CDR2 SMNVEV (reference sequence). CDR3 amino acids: CASRRGQGVSGYTF. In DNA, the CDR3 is TGTGCCAGCAGAAGAGGACAGGGCGTTTCGGGCTACACCTTC.

The CDR3 DNA is TGTGCCAGCAGCTTAAGTGGCAAACAGAACACTGAAGCTTTCTTT. Translating gives CASSLSGKQNTEAFF. This chain links TRBV7-9 with TRBJ1-1; no firm D call. The V and J ends lost 2 bases and 1 base respectively, with 11 bases between them. The germline CDR1 and CDR2 sequences are SEHNR and FQNEAQ (reference sequence). The CDR3 has 15 amino acids.

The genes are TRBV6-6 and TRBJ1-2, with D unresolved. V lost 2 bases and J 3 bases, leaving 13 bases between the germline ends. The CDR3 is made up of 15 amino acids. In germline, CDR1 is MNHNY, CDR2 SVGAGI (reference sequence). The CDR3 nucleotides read TGTGCCAGCAGTTACGGGCGGGTTGTGGACTATGGCTACACCTTC. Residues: CASSYGRVVDYGYTF.

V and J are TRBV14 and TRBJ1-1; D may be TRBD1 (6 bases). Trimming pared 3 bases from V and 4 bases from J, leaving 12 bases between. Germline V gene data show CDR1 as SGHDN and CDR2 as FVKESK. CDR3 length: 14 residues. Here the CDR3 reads CASSQRTAGTEAFF. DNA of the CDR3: TGTGCCAGCAGCCAGAGGACAGCCGGCACTGAAGCTTTCTTT.

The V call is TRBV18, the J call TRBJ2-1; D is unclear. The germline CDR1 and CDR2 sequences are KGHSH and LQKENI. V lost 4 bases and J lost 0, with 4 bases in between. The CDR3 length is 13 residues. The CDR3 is CASSRASYNEQFF. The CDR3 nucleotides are TGTGCCAGCTCACGGGCCTCCTACAATGAGCAGTTCTTC.

The CDR3 reads CASSQFTSAYEQYF. In nucleotides, the CDR3 is TGTGCCAGCAGCCAATTCACATCCGCCTACGAGCAGTACTTC. This chain uses TRBV14 with TRBJ2-7; no clear D gene. V was trimmed by 2 bases and J by 2 bases, leaving 10 bases between them. The CDR3 runs to 14 residues. CDR1 is SGHDN, CDR2 FVKESK, per germline.